The 15 T cell receptor beta chains below come from one sample, sequenced in a study of cytomegalovirus exposure and HLA in healthy donors. PCR involved 60 Vbeta and 13 Jbeta primers. Only in-frame clones appear in the TCRdb table, and some are missing; sequencing was by immunoSEQ multiplex PCR. The data contain about 110,000 clones, more than 60% of them seen just once; the ten biggest clones take up approximately 2.4%. Sequenced material: PBMCs. The receptors come from a man aged 35 to 55 in good health and CMV-seronegative.

The table lists this clone with a few counts. The rearrangement links TRBV2 to TRBJ2-7; D is perhaps TRBD1 (7 bases). CDR3 length equals 15 residues. Trimming took 5 bases from V and 3 from J, leaving 17 bases between them. Germline CDR1 is SNHLY and CDR2 is FYNNEI. The CDR3 nucleotides read TGTGCCAGCAGTCTACAGGGGACTTTGGACTACGAGCAGTACTTC. Translated, it gives CASSLQGTLDYEQYF.

The rearrangement uses TRBV6-1 and TRBJ1-1; the D is unclear. CDR3 size: 15 residues. The V gene lost 6 bases and the J gene lost 4 bases, with 18 bases spanning the gap. The germline V gene has CDR1 MNHNS and CDR2 SASEGT. The CDR3 loop reads CASRGIGGVTTEAFF. CDR3 nucleotide sequence: TGTGCCAGCAGAGGTATCGGCGGGGTAACCACTGAAGCTTTCTTT.

The rearrangement links TRBV19 to TRBJ2-6; 7 bases are a match to TRBD2. The germline gives CDR1 LNHDA, CDR2 SQIVND (reference sequence). This CDR3 region has 14 residues. V lost 6 bases and J lost 3; bases outside the gene matches: 2. The DNA for the CDR3 is TGTGCCAGTAGGACTAGCTATGGGGCCAACGTCCTGACTTTC. Translation gives CASRTSYGANVLTF.

V is TRBV6-1 and J is TRBJ2-3; 9 positions agree with TRBD2. Germline loops: CDR1 MNHNS, CDR2 SASEGT. The J segment lost 6 bases and the V segment lost 1 base, leaving 5 bases of the junction unmatched. The CDR3 covers 15 residues. CDR3 region: CASSEEAGGWDTQYF. The CDR3 nucleotides are TGTGCCAGCAGTGAAGAGGCGGGGGGGTGGGATACGCAGTATTTT.

The rearrangement joins TRBV6-6 to TRBJ2-5, with 11 bases fitting TRBD2. The CDR3 totals 13 residues. The germline gives CDR1 MNHNY, CDR2 SVGAGI (reference sequence). The trim removed 11 bases at V and 5 bases at J, leaving 7 bases unmatched. The DNA of the CDR3 is TGTGCCGGTAGCGGGGGGGGTCCGGAGACCCAGTACTTC. Its protein product is CAGSGGGPETQYF.

The CDR3 spells CASSPPGSEKLFF. The CDR3 bases are TGTGCCAGCTCACCACCCGGTAGCGAAAAACTGTTTTTT. V and J are TRBV18 and TRBJ1-4, with no clear D. The CDR3 is 13 residues long. Germline values: CDR1 KGHSH, CDR2 LQKENI. Trimming stripped 0 bases from V and 8 bases from J, with 7 bases between. Combining the CDR3 with reference TRBV18 and TRBJ1-4 gives the whole variable domain NAGVMQNPRHLVRRRGQEARLRCSPMKGHSHVYWYRQLPEEGLKFMVYLQKENIIDESGMPKERFSAEFPKEGPSILRIQQVVRGDSAAYFCASSPPGSEKLFFGSGTQLSVL.

The V and J genes are TRBV7-9 and TRBJ2-5; 13 bases agree with TRBD2. The germline V gene encodes CDR1 SEHNR and CDR2 FQNEAQ (reference sequence). With V trimmed by 6 bases and J by 2 bases, 6 bases remained unmatched. The CDR3 runs 16 residues. CDR3 DNA: TGTGCCAGCAGACCAGGGACTAGCGGGGCACAAGAGACCCAGTACTTC. It encodes CASRPGTSGAQETQYF.

This clone was recorded only once. The chain joins TRBV6-1 to TRBJ1-5; TRBD1 matches at 8 bases. J was trimmed by 5 bases and V by 0 bases; bases with no gene match: 3. This CDR3 region has 15 residues. From germline, CDR1 is MNHNS and CDR2 SASEGT. In DNA, the CDR3 is TGTGCCAGCAGTGAAGCCGTCAGGGGGCATCAGCCCCAGCATTTT. It encodes CASSEAVRGHQPQHF.

V and J are TRBV30 and TRBJ1-1, with D tentatively TRBD1 (5 bases). Between the trimmed V and J ends, which lost 1 base and 5 bases, there was a span of 14 bases. Germline V gene data show CDR1 as GTSNPN and CDR2 as SVGIG (reference sequence). This CDR3 has 14 residues. The CDR3 loop is CAWSDTRVGTEAFF. CDR3 DNA: TGTGCCTGGAGTGATACCAGGGTGGGTACTGAAGCTTTCTTT.

The chain combines TRBV11-1 with TRBJ2-1; 8 bases fit TRBD1. The V gene's germline CDR1 is SGHAT and CDR2 FQDESV (reference sequence). Trimming at V came to 8 bases and at J to 4 bases, leaving 10 bases not matched to a gene. This CDR3 spans 15 amino acids. CDR3 amino acids: CASGLDRDRYNEQFF. The CDR3 bases are TGTGCCAGCGGCCTGGACAGGGACCGATACAATGAGCAGTTCTTC.

This clone has only a few counts. This sequence joins TRBV7-2 and TRBJ2-5; D may be TRBD1 (5 bases). V lost 4 bases and J lost 1, with 7 bases in between. The CDR3 totals 13 residues. Germline CDR1 and CDR2: SGHTA and FQGNSA. The CDR3, as DNA: TGTGCCAGCAGCTCAGGGATCCAAGAGACCCAGTACTTC. The encoded protein is CASSSGIQETQYF.

This chain connects TRBV5-4 to TRBJ2-5; TRBD2 matches 9 bases. Unmatched junction bases numbered 6, after V lost 2 bases and J lost 4 bases. The CDR3 loop spans 15 amino acids. Germline V gene sequence: CDR1 SGHNT, CDR2 YYREEE (reference sequence). The CDR3 loop is CASSFSGGPAETQYF. For the CDR3, the DNA is TGTGCCAGCAGCTTTAGCGGGGGACCCGCAGAGACCCAGTACTTC.

This clone was observed a few times. The genes are TRBV5-1 and TRBJ2-5; 9 positions agree with TRBD2. The V segment lost 3 bases and the J segment 5 bases; nucleotides outside the gene matches: 8. The CDR3 runs to 15 residues. The germline V gene has CDR1 SGHRS and CDR2 YFSETQ. CDR3 protein: CASSSSGGPGETQYF. Here the CDR3 DNA reads TGCGCCAGCAGCTCCAGCGGGGGGCCAGGGGAGACCCAGTACTTC.

The chain couples TRBV6-1 to TRBJ2-5; the D gene is possibly TRBD2 (5 bases). Germline CDR1 is MNHNS and CDR2 is SASEGT. Trimming left V 5 bases short and J 5 bases short, with 15 bases between. The CDR3 runs 14 residues. The CDR3 spells CASSTGIEVETQYF. The CDR3 DNA reads as TGTGCCAGCAGTACGGGGATCGAGGTGGAGACCCAGTACTTC.

The rearrangement uses TRBV29-1 and TRBJ2-4; 12 positions match TRBD2. Unmatched junction bases numbered 6, after V lost 5 bases and J lost 4 bases. The CDR3 is 15 amino acids. Germline V lookup: CDR1 SQVTM, CDR2 ANQGSEA. The CDR3 coding sequence is TGCAGCGTTTACCTAGCGGGGGGGGGAAAAAACATTCAGTACTTC. Translating gives CSVYLAGGGKNIQYF.